Included here is one TCR beta chain sequence, with context. Method: immunoSEQ multiplex PCR; TCRdb's copy keeps in-frame clones and lacks some. The table lists a few hundred thousand clones, roughly nine tenths of them singletons. The data belong to a study of blood T cell repertoires in COVID-19. Study-level background: Acute-phase and convalescent COVID-19 samples originated in the United States, Italy and Spain. The analysed material was cDNA or gDNA that came from T cells, B-cell-depleted T cells, or PBMCs.

Participants came from about 23 US areas, aged roughly 18 to 89 years. Within 2 weeks before study entry, exposed participants met a COVID-19 case. The sample comprised PBMCs or T cells enriched from blood (not recorded which). This receptor was obtained from a middle-aged woman who had been exposed to COVID-19.

CDR3 in DNA: TGTGCCAGCAGCCCCAGGGACTTGAGGTTAAGTGAGCAGTTCTTC. Residues: CASSPRDLRLSEQFF. V gene TRBV7-9 combines with J gene TRBJ2-1; D may be TRBD2 (6 bases). The CDR3 is 15 residues long. The ends were cut back, 5 bases at V and 9 bases at J, with 20 bases in the middle. Germline loops: CDR1 SEHNR, CDR2 FQNEAQ (reference sequence).